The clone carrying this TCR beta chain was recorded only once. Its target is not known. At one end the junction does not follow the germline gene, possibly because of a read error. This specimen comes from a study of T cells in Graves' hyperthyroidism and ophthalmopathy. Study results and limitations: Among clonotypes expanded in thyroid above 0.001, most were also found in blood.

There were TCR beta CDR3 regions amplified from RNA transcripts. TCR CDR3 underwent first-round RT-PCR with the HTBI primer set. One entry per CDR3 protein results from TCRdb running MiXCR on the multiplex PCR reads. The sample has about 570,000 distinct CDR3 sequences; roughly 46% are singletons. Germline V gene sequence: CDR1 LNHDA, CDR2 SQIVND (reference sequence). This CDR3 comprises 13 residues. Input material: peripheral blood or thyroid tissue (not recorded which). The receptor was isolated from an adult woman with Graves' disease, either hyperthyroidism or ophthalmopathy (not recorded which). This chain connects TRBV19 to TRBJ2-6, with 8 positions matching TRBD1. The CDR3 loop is CASSPWTGMSEAF. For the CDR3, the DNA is TGTGCCAGTAGTCCTTGGACAGGGATGTCTGAAGCTTTC.